This T cell receptor beta chain was sequenced for a study of beta chain features in type 1 diabetes. Notes on the study in general: Shortening of TCRB CDR3s, moderate but significant, appeared in all four CD4+ subsets of Type 1 diabetes patients.

Of note for this clone: The antigen remains undetermined.

This CDR3 spans 14 amino acids. The germline V and J ends were trimmed by 5 bases and 6 bases, with 17 bases remaining between them. Germline CDR1 and CDR2: SGHAT and FQNNGV. Reverse transcribing all isolated RNA meant expressed TCRB transcripts were sequenced. Profiling relied on immunoSEQ multiplex PCR, and the TCRdb table lists in-frame clones only, not all of them. The table shows approximately 57,000 clones, with 52% occurring only once. Sequencing was performed on Tregs from blood. The origin of this receptor is a woman aged 40 to 55 with type 1 diabetes. This rearrangement joins TRBV11-2 to TRBJ2-7, with a possible D match to TRBD2 (7 bases). The CDR3 region is CASSLLGGPSEQYF. Here the CDR3 DNA reads TGTGCCAGCAGCCTCCTGGGGGGGCCCTCCGAGCAGTACTTC.